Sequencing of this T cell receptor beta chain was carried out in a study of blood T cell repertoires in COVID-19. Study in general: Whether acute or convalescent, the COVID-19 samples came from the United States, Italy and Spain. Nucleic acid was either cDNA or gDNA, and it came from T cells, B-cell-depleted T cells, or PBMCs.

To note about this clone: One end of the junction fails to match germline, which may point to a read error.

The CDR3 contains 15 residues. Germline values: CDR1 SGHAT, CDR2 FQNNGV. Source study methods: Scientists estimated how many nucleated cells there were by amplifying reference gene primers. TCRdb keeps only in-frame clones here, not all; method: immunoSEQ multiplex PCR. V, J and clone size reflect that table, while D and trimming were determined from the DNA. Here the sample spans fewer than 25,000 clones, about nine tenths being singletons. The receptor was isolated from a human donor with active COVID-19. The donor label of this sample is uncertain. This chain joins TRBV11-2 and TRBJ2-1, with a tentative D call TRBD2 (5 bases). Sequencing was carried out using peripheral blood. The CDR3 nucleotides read TGTGCCAGCAGTTTAGCGCTAGCCACGAACAATGAGCAGTTCTTC. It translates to CASSLALATNNEQFF. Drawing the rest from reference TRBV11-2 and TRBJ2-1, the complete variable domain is EAGVAQSPRYKIIEKRQSVAFWCNPISGHATLYWYQQILGQGPKLLIQFQNNGVVDDSQLPKDRFSAERLKGVDSTLKIQPAKLEDSAVYLCASSLALATNNEQFFGPGTRLTVL.